Shown below are 17 T cell receptor beta chains from a single sample sequenced in a study of shared clonotypes between healthy human individuals. Terminally differentiated effector memory CD45RA+ cells were excluded from the naive CD8 cells, which were CD45RO-negative and positively selected for CCR7. Repertoires were generated with immunoSEQ multiplex PCR, while TCRdb's copy carries only in-frame clones and drops some. The table includes about 2.2 million clones, roughly 93% detected once. The sequenced sample was naive CD8+ T cells from PBMCs. These receptors came from a man younger than 35 in good health. Some clones in this sample may be carry-over from other donors' samples.

The chain links TRBV7-8 to TRBJ2-3, with TRBD2 identical over 12 bases. Germline trimming cut 5 bases from V and 3 bases from J; bases unmatched to any gene: 6. This CDR3 region has 16 residues. Germline values: CDR1 SGHVS, CDR2 FQNEAQ. The chain's CDR3 is CASSPKLAGGTDTQYF. As DNA, the CDR3 is TGTGCCAGCAGCCCGAAACTAGCGGGAGGTACAGATACGCAGTATTTT.

This rearrangement joins TRBV4-3 to TRBJ2-2; the D is unclear. Germline V gene data show CDR1 as LGHNA and CDR2 as YSLEER. The length of the CDR3 is 16 residues. The V gene lost 0 bases and the J gene lost 4 bases, with 12 bases spanning the gap. This chain's CDR3 is CASSQDAPGVTGELFF. In nucleotides, the CDR3 is TGCGCCAGCAGCCAAGACGCCCCCGGCGTCACCGGGGAGCTGTTTTTT.

The gene calls are TRBV2 and TRBJ2-1, with D possibly being TRBD1 or TRBD2 (6 bases each). Germline-derived CDR1 and CDR2 are SNHLY and FYNNEI. Trimming pared 5 bases from V and 4 bases from J, leaving 21 bases between. The CDR3 length is 17 residues. CDR3 nucleotide sequence: TGTGCCAGCAGTCCCGGGACTCATGAGGGGGTATACAATGAGCAGTTCTTC. Protein product: CASSPGTHEGVYNEQFF.

The rearrangement joins TRBV9 to TRBJ2-7, with D perhaps matching TRBD1 or TRBD2 (6 bases each). The CDR3 consists of 13 residues. Trimming cost V 3 bases and J 7 bases, with 14 bases left between them. CDR1 and CDR2 (germline): SGDLS, YYNGEE. CDR3 sequence reads: CASSAPGAVEQYF. The DNA for the CDR3 is TGTGCCAGCAGCGCACCGGGGGCCGTAGAGCAGTACTTC.

This chain connects TRBV13 to TRBJ1-1, with D uncertain. The CDR3 has 13 amino acids. V was pared by 5 bases and J by 7 bases, with 14 bases between. From germline, CDR1 is PRHDT and CDR2 FYEKMQ (reference sequence). The CDR3 nucleotides are TGTGCCAGCAGCCCAAGATTGGAGGGTGAAGCTTTCTTT. It encodes CASSPRLEGEAFF.

The chain couples TRBV7-3 to TRBJ2-1; 9 bases line up with TRBD2. The CDR3 runs 15 residues. V lost 5 bases to trimming and J lost 4 bases; unmatched junction nucleotides: 6. Germline CDR1 is SGHTA and CDR2 is FQGTGA. CDR3 DNA: TGTGCCAGCAGCCAGAGACTAGCGGAGTACAATGAGCAGTTCTTC. It is translated as CASSQRLAEYNEQFF. The variable domain in full, with the rest retrieved from reference TRBV7-3 and TRBJ2-1, is GAGVSQTPSNKVTEKGKYVELRCDPISGHTALYWYRQSLGQGPEFLIYFQGTGAADDSGLPNDRFFAVRPEGSVSTLKIQRTERGDSAVYLCASSQRLAEYNEQFFGPGTRLTVL.

A single count supports this clone. The CDR3 DNA sequence: TGTGCCAGCAGCCCCCGGAGAGGGGATGAGCAGTTCTTC. Its protein is CASSPRRGDEQFF. The chain is built from TRBV11-2 and TRBJ2-1; perhaps D is TRBD1 or TRBD2 (5 bases each). This CDR3 region has 13 residues. Per the germline V gene, CDR1 is SGHAT and CDR2 is FQNNGV. V lost 5 bases to trimming and J lost 8 bases, with 13 bases between them.

V is TRBV28 and J is TRBJ1-2; maybe TRBD1 (6 bases). V was clipped by 1 base and J by 7 bases, with 13 bases between them. Per the germline V gene, CDR1 is MDHEN and CDR2 is SYDVKM. This CDR3 spans 14 amino acids. Here the CDR3 DNA reads TGTGCCAGCAGTTTATACGAGACAGGCTTTGGCTACACCTTC. Residues: CASSLYETGFGYTF.

This chain connects TRBV5-1 to TRBJ2-1, with D unclear. The germline V gene has CDR1 SGHRS and CDR2 YFSETQ. V was clipped by 3 bases and J by 5 bases, with 15 bases between them. The length of the CDR3 is 15 residues. CDR3 sequence reads: CASSSITGSNNEQFF. The CDR3 bases are TGCGCCAGCAGCTCGATTACCGGGTCGAACAATGAGCAGTTCTTC.

This clone appeared once. The chain uses TRBV30 and TRBJ2-1; tentative D call: TRBD1 (6 bases). The CDR3 has 15 amino acids. Germline V lookup: CDR1 GTSNPN, CDR2 SVGIG (reference sequence). The V and J ends lost 5 bases and 1 base respectively, with 15 bases between them. This CDR3 reads CAWHSGAQSYNEQFF. CDR3 in DNA: TGTGCCTGGCATTCAGGGGCACAGTCCTACAATGAGCAGTTCTTC.

The chain joins TRBV9 to TRBJ2-7, with 9 bases aligning to TRBD1. V was clipped by 4 bases and J by 4 bases; unmatched bases: 12. CDR3 length equals 16 residues. Germline V gene lookup returns CDR1 SGDLS and CDR2 YYNGEE. As DNA, the CDR3 is TGTGCCAGCAGCCCGCGCCCGGGACAGGGTCTTTACGAGCAGTACTTC. Encoded protein: CASSPRPGQGLYEQYF.

In nucleotides, the CDR3 is TGTGCCAACAGACAACCGGGACACCGGGCGGGTACGCAGTATTTT. Translation: CANRQPGHRAGTQYF. This chain joins TRBV2 and TRBJ2-3; D is possibly TRBD1 (6 bases). The CDR3 has 15 amino acids. Germline V CDR1 and CDR2: SNHLY, FYNNEI. V gave up 10 bases and J gave up 8 bases, with 25 bases separating them.

Comments on this clone: The limits of the CDR3 on the DNA are not certain, so only TCRdb's listed CDR3 is given. The chain links TRBV12-5 to TRBJ2-1; the table's D gene call, TRBD2, was not cross checked with the DNA. Germline-derived CDR1 and CDR2 are LGHNT and FRNRAP. Inclusive of both ends, the CDR3 amounts to 20 amino acids. CDR3 sequence reads: CASGLGTGLVAPTAYNEQFF.

The chain recombines TRBV7-9 with TRBJ2-6, with D possibly being TRBD2 (6 bases). CDR3 length: 18 amino acids. From germline, CDR1 is SEHNR and CDR2 FQNEAQ (reference sequence). V lost 4 bases, J lost 0 bases, and 16 bases lay in between. The CDR3: CASSSPGRMDSGANVLTF. The CDR3 coding sequence is TGTGCCAGCAGCTCCCCGGGGAGGATGGACTCTGGGGCCAACGTCCTGACTTTC. Full variable domain (missing parts from reference TRBV7-9 and TRBJ2-6): DTGVSQNPRHKITKRGQNVTFRCDPISEHNRLYWYRQTLGQGPEFLTYFQNEAQLEKSRLLSDRFSAERPKGSFSTLEIQRTEQGDSAMYLCASSSPGRMDSGANVLTFGAGSRLTVL.

V gene TRBV7-3 combines with J gene TRBJ1-2, with D possibly TRBD1 on 5 matching bases. This CDR3 has 15 residues. Germline loops: CDR1 SGHTA, CDR2 FQGTGA. Trimming took off 2 bases at V and 0 bases at J, with 10 bases between the two ends. The CDR3 sequence: CASSLSGGANYGYTF. The CDR3 nucleotides are TGTGCCAGCAGCTTATCCGGGGGTGCTAACTATGGCTACACCTTC.

The chain is built from TRBV27 and TRBJ1-1; TRBD1 aligns across 8 bases. Germline V CDR1 and CDR2: MNHEY, SMNVEV (reference sequence). V shed 2 bases and J 6 bases; nucleotides not matched to a gene: 8. This CDR3 region has 15 residues. The CDR3: CASSLVSTGGAEAFF. In nucleotides, the CDR3 is TGTGCCAGCAGTTTAGTTTCTACAGGGGGTGCTGAAGCTTTCTTT.

The table lists this clone with a few counts. CDR3 sequence (DNA): TGTGCCAGCAGTCAGGGAAGTTGGAACATTCAGTACTTC. The encoded protein is CASSQGSWNIQYF. The rearrangement links TRBV27 to TRBJ2-4, with D perhaps TRBD1 (5 bases). The CDR3 loop spans 13 amino acids. The V gene lost 5 bases and the J gene lost 7 bases, with 12 bases spanning the gap. Germline V lookup: CDR1 MNHEY, CDR2 SMNVEV (reference sequence).